This entry concerns a single T cell receptor beta chain. Its antigen is as yet unknown. This entry is derived from a study of cytomegalovirus exposure and HLA in healthy donors. Study details: Most genotyped donors, roughly 80% of more than 300, had Caucasian-associated genetic ancestry. Findings and limits, study-wide: The study recorded 150 to 200 TCR beta chains that were cytomegalovirus-associated. Accounts indicate the classifier identified cytomegalovirus status with strong specificity and sensitivity. Generally TCR sequences proved uncommon, though certain public TCRs appeared in numerous donors.

60 Vbeta and 13 Jbeta primers were used in PCR. The repertoire was sequenced with immunoSEQ multiplex PCR; TCRdb's copy has only in-frame clones and lacks some. The repertoire shows about 130,000 clones; the top ten hold 1.5% to 2%. Sequencing was performed on PBMCs. The source is a woman aged 55-75 years in good health and CMV-seronegative.

In DNA, the CDR3 is TGTGCCAGCACAGGGGGCAGAGTGGGTGTAAAGACCCAGTACTTC. Residues: CASTGGRVGVKTQYF. The V call is TRBV28, the J call TRBJ2-5, with TRBD1 matching over 8 bases. The J segment lost 6 bases and the V segment lost 7 bases, leaving 13 bases of the junction unmatched. CDR1 and CDR2 from the germline V gene are MDHEN and SYDVKM. CDR3 length: 15 amino acids.